This T cell receptor beta chain derives from a study of shared clonotypes between healthy human individuals. Study overall: Used for every donor were three CD4 naive, three CD4 memory, two CD8 naive and one CD8 memory plate.

Assay used: immunoSEQ multiplex PCR; TCRdb lists only in-frame clones, some missing. The sample records some 2,500,000 clones, around 92% being singletons. The CDR3 length is 20 residues. The V gene's germline CDR1 is LNHNV and CDR2 YYDKDF (reference sequence). With 0 bases clipped from V and 2 bases from J, the junction kept 12 bases outside the gene matches. Healthy HIV-negative adults with no recent acute infections or vaccinations were recruited as donors. The sequence came from a man younger than 35 in good health. Some clones in this sample may be carry-over from other donors' samples. The genes are TRBV15 and TRBJ1-3, with 11 positions matching TRBD1. Input material: naive CD4+ T cells from PBMCs. Subset here: CD45RA+ positively selected. The DNA for the CDR3 is TGTGCCACCAGCAGAGAGGGGGGCCGGACAGGGGGCTTGGCTGGAAACACCATATATTTT. Its protein product is CATSREGGRTGGLAGNTIYF.